The rows below give T cell receptor beta chains drawn from one sample of a study of cytomegalovirus exposure and HLA in healthy donors. Profiled with immunoSEQ multiplex PCR; TCRdb holds only in-frame clones, not every one. The data show approximately 99,000 clones, approximately 96% seen once. Sample: PBMCs. These receptors all stem from a woman under 30 in good health and CMV-seronegative. The CDR3 runs from the conserved cysteine through the conserved F or W. D genes are given only for firm matches. Size is stated for part of the rows, as once, few or many counts, or as a class when the clone is expanded.

D | J | length | size | V | DNA | CDR3
TRBD1 | TRBJ2-5 | 16 | - | TRBV4-3 | TGCGCCAGCAGCCGAGCCGGGACAGGGGCTATGGAGACCCAGTACTTC | CASSRAGTGAMETQYF
- | TRBJ1-4 | 13 | - | TRBV28 | TGTGCCAGCCTGAATGGGGCTGGGGAAAAACTGTTTTTT | CASLNGAGEKLFF
TRBD1 | TRBJ2-7 | 14 | - | TRBV10-3 | TGTGCCAACTTACCCGGGACAGGGGACTACGAGCAGTACTTC | CANLPGTGDYEQYF
- | TRBJ1-1 | 14 | once | TRBV18 | TGTGCCAGCTCACCGGGGGGGAGTCGAGCTGAAGCTTTCTTT | CASSPGGSRAEAFF
- | TRBJ2-2 | 15 | - | TRBV5-1 | TGCGCCAGCAGCTTGGGGCAGGGCCCTGCCGGGGAGCTGTTTTTT | CASSLGQGPAGELFF
TRBD1 | TRBJ2-7 | 17 | - | TRBV7-8 | TGTGCCAGCAGCTTAGGTTACGGGACAGGGGGGTCCTACGAGCAGTACTTC | CASSLGYGTGGSYEQYF
- | TRBJ1-3 | 16 | - | TRBV18 | TGTGCCAGCTCACCTGACAGGTCCTTCTCTGGAAACACCATATATTTT | CASSPDRSFSGNTIYF
- | TRBJ1-2 | 16 | - | TRBV7-9 | TGTGCCAGCAGCCCCCGGGGGGCAACCGCTGGCTATGGCTACACCTTC | CASSPRGATAGYGYTF
TRBD1 | TRBJ1-1 | 17 | - | TRBV28 | TGTGCCAGCAGTCTCTCGTTGACAGGGAGTATGAACACTGAAGCTTTCTTT | CASSLSLTGSMNTEAFF
- | TRBJ2-5 | 16 | - | TRBV27 | TGTGCCAGCAGCGTAGGGGGAGAGAGCGTTATTGAGACCCAGTACTTC | CASSVGGESVIETQYF
TRBD2 | TRBJ2-7 | 14 | - | TRBV6-6 | TGTGCCGTAGGTAGCGGGGGCTTCTCCTACGAGCAGTACTTC | CAVGSGGFSYEQYF
- | TRBJ2-7 | 16 | - | TRBV14 | TGTGCCAGCAGCCAAGACACCTACCGAGCCCTATACGAGCAGTACTTC | CASSQDTYRALYEQYF
- | TRBJ1-4 | 13 | - | TRBV2 | TGTGCCAGCAGGGAGACGGGTAATGAAAAACTGTTTTTT | CASRETGNEKLFF
- | TRBJ1-3 | 18 | - | TRBV18 | TGTGCCAGCTCCCCCACCAGGACTATGGCGGCCTCTGGAAACACCATATATTTT | CASSPTRTMAASGNTIYF
- | TRBJ2-5 | 14 | - | TRBV9 | TGTGCCAGCAGCGTAGGACAAGACCAAGAGACCCAGTACTTC | CASSVGQDQETQYF
- | TRBJ2-1 | 16 | - | TRBV5-8 | TGTGCCAGCAGCTTGTTGTTGAGCAGGTCCGACAATGAGCAGTTCTTC | CASSLLLSRSDNEQFF
TRBD1 | TRBJ1-2 | 13 | - | TRBV7-8 | TGTGCCAGCAGCTTCGGGGACAGTTATGGCTACACCTTC | CASSFGDSYGYTF